This T cell receptor (beta chain) was captured by sequencing in a study of blood T cell repertoires in COVID-19. For the study at large: Collection of acute and convalescent COVID-19 samples took place in the United States, Italy and Spain. T cells, B-cell-depleted T cells, or PBMCs supplied cDNA or gDNA.

As for this clone: This same CDR3 is encoded by further DNA sequences in the sample.

Authors' data handling: Amplification of reference gene primers was used by the study to estimate nucleated cell counts. Data came from immunoSEQ multiplex PCR; TCRdb stores just in-frame clones and leaves some out. V and J calls and clone size follow that table, whereas D and trimming were derived from the DNA. This sample has 150,000 to 190,000 clones, with under 85% found just once. Sequences were obtained from peripheral blood. The sequence was collected from a woman older than 75 with acute or convalescent COVID-19.

For the CDR3, the DNA is TGTGCCAGCAGCTTGGTATCTGGGGCCAACGTCCTGACTTTC. This encodes CASSLVSGANVLTF. The rearrangement links TRBV5-6 to TRBJ2-6; D gene uncertain. Germline lookup yields CDR1 SGHDT and CDR2 YYEEEE. V dropped 0 bases and J dropped 1 base, with 2 bases sitting between them. This CDR3 spans 14 amino acids.